These T cell receptor beta chains were read from a single sample in a study of technical replicates of blood from a few donors. Here immunoSEQ multiplex PCR was the method, and the copy in TCRdb shows in-frame clones only, minus some. The repertoire holds roughly 60,000 clones, with about 87% as singletons. Sequencing was carried out using PBMCs. The receptors derive from a human donor in good health. Some clones in this sample may be carry-over from other donors' samples. The CDR3 runs from the conserved cysteine through the conserved F or W. Fields, in order: D gene, J gene, V gene, CDR3 length, clone size, CDR3 DNA, CDR3 protein. A D gene is named only where the DNA matches it firmly. Size is stated for part of the rows, as once, few or many counts, or as a class when the clone is expanded.

-,TRBJ2-3,TRBV20-1,11,-,TGCAGTGCTATGGTGAGAGATACGCAGTATTTT,CSAMVRDTQYF
-,TRBJ1-2,TRBV18,16,-,TGTGCCAGCTCACCACCGCCTTCAGGGCCCCCCGGGGGCTACACCTTC,CASSPPPSGPPGGYTF
-,TRBJ2-7,TRBV7-7,14,-,TGTGCCCGCTCAGGGCCCAGCAGGTCCTACGAGCAGTACTTC,CARSGPSRSYEQYF
-,TRBJ2-7,TRBV5-4,13,-,TGTGCCAGCAGCTCAGGGCGTATCAACGAGCAGTACTTC,CASSSGRINEQYF
-,TRBJ1-1,TRBV7-2,13,few,TGTGCCAGCAGCTTAAGTAGGAACACTGAAGCTTTCTTT,CASSLSRNTEAFF
-,TRBJ2-7,TRBV7-2,14,-,TGTGCCAGCAGCTTACAGGGGCAGAACTACGAGCAGTACTTC,CASSLQGQNYEQYF
-,TRBJ1-4,TRBV7-2,15,-,TGTGCCAGCAGCAGGTCGGGGGACCTGGGCGAAAAACTGTTTTTT,CASSRSGDLGEKLFF
TRBD1,TRBJ1-2,TRBV7-9,15,-,TGTGCCAGCAGCTCCACCGGGACAGGGAACTATGGCTACACCTTC,CASSSTGTGNYGYTF
-,TRBJ2-7,TRBV11-2,14,-,TGTGCCAGCAGCTTAGGGGACTTGGGTAACGAGCAGTACTTC,CASSLGDLGNEQYF
-,TRBJ1-1,TRBV5-5,12,-,TGTGCCAGCAGCTTGTCCCAGGGGATAGCTTTCTTT,CASSLSQGIAFF
-,TRBJ2-3,TRBV9,15,-,TGTGCCAGCAGCGTAGGCCCAAACCGGGCAGATACGCAGTATTTT,CASSVGPNRADTQYF
-,TRBJ1-5,TRBV7-2,14,-,TGTGCCAGCAGCCCTAAATATAGCAATCAGCCCCAGCATTTT,CASSPKYSNQPQHF
TRBD2,TRBJ2-5,TRBV6-6,15,-,TGTGCCAGCAAACCGGGACTAGCGGGTGGGGAGACCCAGTACTTC,CASKPGLAGGETQYF
-,TRBJ1-1,TRBV29-1,10,few,TGCAGCGTTAGGAGGGATGAAGCTTTCTTT,CSVRRDEAFF
-,TRBJ2-1,TRBV6-4,15,-,TGTGCCAGCAGAGATACAAGACTCGGCTCCAATGAGCAGTTCTTC,CASRDTRLGSNEQFF
TRBD2,TRBJ2-1,TRBV11-2,15,-,TGTGCCAGCAGACCCGGGACTAGCGGGGGAAATGAGCAGTTCTTC,CASRPGTSGGNEQFF
-,TRBJ1-2,TRBV6-5,15,-,TGTGCCAGCAGTTACGGGCACAGTCCTAACTATGGCTACACCTTC,CASSYGHSPNYGYTF
TRBD2,TRBJ2-1,TRBV10-1,14,-,TGCGCCAGCAGTGAGTCGGGGGGGAGGAATGAGCAGTTCTTC,CASSESGGRNEQFF
-,TRBJ2-7,TRBV11-2,15,-,TGTGCCAGCAGCTTAAAAATCCTACCCTCTAACGAGCAGTACTTC,CASSLKILPSNEQYF
TRBD2,TRBJ2-7,TRBV13,15,few,TGTGCCAGCAGACCGGGACTAGCGGGGGGCTACGAGCAGTACTTC,CASRPGLAGGYEQYF
TRBD2,TRBJ2-5,TRBV5-5,16,-,TGTGCCAGCAGCTTGGAACTAGCGGGGGGCCGGGAGACCCAGTACTTC,CASSLELAGGRETQYF
TRBD1,TRBJ1-4,TRBV18,15,-,TGTGCCAGCTCACTCCGGACAGGGGTGGAAGAAAAACTGTTTTTT,CASSLRTGVEEKLFF
-,TRBJ1-4,TRBV11-2,15,-,TGTGCCAGCAGCCTAGACCCATCCCCGGGAGCAAAACTGTTTTTT,CASSLDPSPGAKLFF
TRBD2,TRBJ2-7,TRBV6-1,15,-,TGTGCCAGCAGGTGGACTAGCGGTAGCTCCTACGAGCAGTACTTC,CASRWTSGSSYEQYF
-,TRBJ1-5,TRBV30,13,once,TGTGCCTGGAGTGTACGCGGGGATCAGCCCCAGCATTTT,CAWSVRGDQPQHF
TRBD2,TRBJ2-1,TRBV5-1,14,-,TGCGCCAGCAGCTTCCTAGCGGCTTACAATGAGCAGTTCTTC,CASSFLAAYNEQFF
-,TRBJ2-1,TRBV10-3,14,-,TGTGCCATCAGAAGATCCCAGGGAAGCAATGAGCAGTTCTTC,CAIRRSQGSNEQFF
-,TRBJ1-1,TRBV20-1,8,once,TGCAGTGCTGGCGGCGCTTTCTTT,CSAGGAFF
TRBD2,TRBJ2-1,TRBV14,14,-,TGTGCCAGCAGCGTGCTAGCGGGAGAGAATGAGCAGTTCTTC,CASSVLAGENEQFF
-,TRBJ1-6,TRBV4-3,17,-,TGCGCCAGCAGCCAAGACAGGGTGGTCACCTATAATTCACCCCTCCACTTT,CASSQDRVVTYNSPLHF
TRBD2,TRBJ2-7,TRBV7-2,14,-,TGTGCCAGCAGGCCTCGGGGGGGTCCCTACGAGCAGTACTTC,CASRPRGGPYEQYF
TRBD2,TRBJ2-1,TRBV4-1,15,-,TGCGCCAGCAGCCAAGGCGGGGGGCTGAAAGGTGAGCAGTTCTTC,CASSQGGGLKGEQFF